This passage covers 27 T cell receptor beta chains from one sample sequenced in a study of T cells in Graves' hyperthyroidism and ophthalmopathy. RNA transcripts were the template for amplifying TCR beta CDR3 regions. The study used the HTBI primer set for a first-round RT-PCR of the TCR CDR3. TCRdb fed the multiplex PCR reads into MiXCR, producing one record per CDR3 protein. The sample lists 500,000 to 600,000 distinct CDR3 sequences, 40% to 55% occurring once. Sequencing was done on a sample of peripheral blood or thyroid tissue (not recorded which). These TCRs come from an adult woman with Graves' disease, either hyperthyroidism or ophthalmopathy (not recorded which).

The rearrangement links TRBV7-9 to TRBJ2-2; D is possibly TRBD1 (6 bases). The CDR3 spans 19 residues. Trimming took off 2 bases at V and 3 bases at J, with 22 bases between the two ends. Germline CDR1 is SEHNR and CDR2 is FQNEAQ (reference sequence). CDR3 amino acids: CASSLRPRGQGQDTGELFF. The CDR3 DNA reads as TGTGCCAGCAGCTTACGACCCCGCGGGCAGGGGCAGGACACCGGGGAGCTGTTTTTT.

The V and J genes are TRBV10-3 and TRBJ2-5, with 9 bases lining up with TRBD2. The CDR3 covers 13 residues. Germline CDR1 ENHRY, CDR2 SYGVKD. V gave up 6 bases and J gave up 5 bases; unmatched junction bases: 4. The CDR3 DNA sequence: TGTGCCATCAGAGCCGGGACTAGCGAGACCCAGTACTTC. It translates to CAIRAGTSETQYF.

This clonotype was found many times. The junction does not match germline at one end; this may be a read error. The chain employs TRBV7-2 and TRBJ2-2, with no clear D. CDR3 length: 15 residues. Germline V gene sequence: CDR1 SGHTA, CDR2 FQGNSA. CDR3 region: CASSLIWEGTRELFF. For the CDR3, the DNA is TGTGCCAGCAGCTTAATCTGGGAAGGCACCAGGGAGCTGTTTTTT.

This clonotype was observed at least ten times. The CDR3 reads CASSLAFWDPNPYEQYF. The CDR3 nucleotides are TGTGCCAGCAGCTTAGCGTTCTGGGACCCGAACCCCTACGAGCAGTACTTC. This chain joins TRBV7-8 and TRBJ2-7; either TRBD1 or TRBD2 may fit D (5 bases each). The CDR3 sequence is 17 residues long. Germline CDR1 SGHVS, CDR2 FQNEAQ. The V gene lost 0 bases and the J gene lost 2 bases, with 17 bases spanning the gap.

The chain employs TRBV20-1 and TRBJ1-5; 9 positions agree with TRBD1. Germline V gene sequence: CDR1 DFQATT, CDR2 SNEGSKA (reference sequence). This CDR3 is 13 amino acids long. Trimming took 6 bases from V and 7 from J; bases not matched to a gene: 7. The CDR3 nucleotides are TGCAGTGCGTGGGACAGGGATAACCAGCCCCAGCATTTT. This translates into CSAWDRDNQPQHF.

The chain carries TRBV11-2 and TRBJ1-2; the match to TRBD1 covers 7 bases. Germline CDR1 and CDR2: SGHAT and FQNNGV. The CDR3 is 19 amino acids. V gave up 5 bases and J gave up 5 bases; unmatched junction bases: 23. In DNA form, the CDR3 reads TGTGCCAGCAGCCAAGATACCCCCGGACGCATCGGGACAGTATATGGCTACACCTTC. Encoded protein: CASSQDTPGRIGTVYGYTF. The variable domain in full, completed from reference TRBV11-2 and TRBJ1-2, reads EAGVAQSPRYKIIEKRQSVAFWCNPISGHATLYWYQQILGQGPKLLIQFQNNGVVDDSQLPKDRFSAERLKGVDSTLKIQPAKLEDSAVYLCASSQDTPGRIGTVYGYTFGSGTRLTVV.

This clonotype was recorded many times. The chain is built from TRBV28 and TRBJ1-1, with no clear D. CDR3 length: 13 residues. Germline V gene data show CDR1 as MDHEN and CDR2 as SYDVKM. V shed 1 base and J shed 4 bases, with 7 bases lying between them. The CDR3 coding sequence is TGTGCCAGCAGTTTATTAGGCAGCACTGAAGCTTTCTTT. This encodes CASSLLGSTEAFF.

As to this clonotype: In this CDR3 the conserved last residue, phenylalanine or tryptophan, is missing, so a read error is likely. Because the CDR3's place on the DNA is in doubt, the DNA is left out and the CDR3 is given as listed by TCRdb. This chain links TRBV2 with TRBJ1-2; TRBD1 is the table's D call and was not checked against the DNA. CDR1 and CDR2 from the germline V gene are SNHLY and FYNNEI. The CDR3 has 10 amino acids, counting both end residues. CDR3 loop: CATFEGGYSY.

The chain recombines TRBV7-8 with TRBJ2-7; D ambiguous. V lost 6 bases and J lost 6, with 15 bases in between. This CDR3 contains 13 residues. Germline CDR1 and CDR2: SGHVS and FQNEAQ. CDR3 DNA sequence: TGTGCCAGCAGTGAAGTTGGGTTGGGCGAGCAGTACTTC. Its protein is CASSEVGLGEQYF.

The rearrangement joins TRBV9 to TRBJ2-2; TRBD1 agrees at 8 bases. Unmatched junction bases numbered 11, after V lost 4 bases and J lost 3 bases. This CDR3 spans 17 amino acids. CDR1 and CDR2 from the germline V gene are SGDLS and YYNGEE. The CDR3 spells CASSPQGAGDHTGELFF. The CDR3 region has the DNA TGTGCCAGCAGCCCCCAGGGGGCAGGCGATCACACCGGGGAGCTGTTTTTT. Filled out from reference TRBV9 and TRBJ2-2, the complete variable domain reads DSGVTQTPKHLITATGQRVTLRCSPRSGDLSVYWYQQSLDQGLQFLIQYYNGEERAKGNILERFSAQQFPDLHSELNLSSLELGDSALYFCASSPQGAGDHTGELFFGEGSRLTVL.

The CDR3 nucleotides read TGTGCCAGCAGCGCCCTCACTAGCGGGTTTGGTAATGAGCAGTTCTTC. The encoded protein is CASSALTSGFGNEQFF. V and J are TRBV7-3 and TRBJ2-1; 9 nucleotides line up with TRBD2. Per germline, CDR1 SGHTA and CDR2 FQGTGA. The CDR3 is made up of 16 amino acids. After removal of 5 bases from V and 7 bases from J, the junction contained 12 bases not matched to a gene.

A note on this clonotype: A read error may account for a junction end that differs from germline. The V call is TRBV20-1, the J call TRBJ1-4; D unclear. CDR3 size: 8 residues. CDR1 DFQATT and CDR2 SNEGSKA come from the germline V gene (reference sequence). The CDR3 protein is CSASPGVF. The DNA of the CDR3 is TGCAGTGCTAGTCCCGGGGTTTTT.

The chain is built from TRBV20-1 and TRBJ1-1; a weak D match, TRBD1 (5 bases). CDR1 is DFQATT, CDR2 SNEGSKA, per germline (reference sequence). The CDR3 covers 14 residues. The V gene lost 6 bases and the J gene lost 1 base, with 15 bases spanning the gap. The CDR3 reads CSALDGRGNTEAFF. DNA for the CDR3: TGCAGTGCCCTAGATGGGAGGGGGAACACTGAAGCTTTCTTT.

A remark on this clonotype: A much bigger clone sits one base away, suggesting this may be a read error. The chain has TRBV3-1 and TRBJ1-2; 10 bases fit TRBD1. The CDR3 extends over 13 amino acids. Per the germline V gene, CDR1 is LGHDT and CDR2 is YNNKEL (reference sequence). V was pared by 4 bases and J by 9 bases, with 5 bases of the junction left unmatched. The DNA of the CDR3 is TGTGCCAGCAGCCGAAGACAGGGGGCCAGCTACACCTTC. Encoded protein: CASSRRQGASYTF.

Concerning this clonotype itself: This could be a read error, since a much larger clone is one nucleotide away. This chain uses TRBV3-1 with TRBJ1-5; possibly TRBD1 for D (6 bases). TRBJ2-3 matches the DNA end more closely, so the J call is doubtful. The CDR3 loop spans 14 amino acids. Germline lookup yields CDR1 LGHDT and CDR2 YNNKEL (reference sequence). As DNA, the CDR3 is TGTGCCAGCAGCCAAGACGCCTTAGGACAGCCCCAGTATTTT. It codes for CASSQDALGQPQYF.

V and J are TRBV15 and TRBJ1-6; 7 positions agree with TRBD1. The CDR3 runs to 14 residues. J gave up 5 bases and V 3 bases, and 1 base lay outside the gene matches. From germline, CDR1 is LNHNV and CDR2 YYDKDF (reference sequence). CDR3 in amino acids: CATSRGQNNSPLHF. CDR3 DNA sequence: TGTGCCACCAGCAGGGGACAGAATAATTCACCCCTCCACTTT.

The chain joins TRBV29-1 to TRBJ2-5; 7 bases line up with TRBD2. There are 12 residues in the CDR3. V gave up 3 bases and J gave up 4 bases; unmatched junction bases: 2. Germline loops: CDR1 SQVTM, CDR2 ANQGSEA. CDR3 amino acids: CSVEGGLETQYF. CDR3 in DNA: TGCAGCGTTGAGGGGGGGTTAGAGACCCAGTACTTC. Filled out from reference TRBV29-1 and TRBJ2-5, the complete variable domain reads SAVISQKPSRDICQRGTSLTIQCQVDSQVTMMFWYRQQPGQSLTLIATANQGSEATYESGFVIDKFPISRPNLTFSTLTVSNMSPEDSSIYLCSVEGGLETQYFGPGTRLLVL.

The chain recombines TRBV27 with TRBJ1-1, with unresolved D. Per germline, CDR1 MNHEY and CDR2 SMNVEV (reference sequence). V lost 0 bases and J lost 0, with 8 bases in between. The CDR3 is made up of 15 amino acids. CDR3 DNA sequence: TGTGCCAGCAGTTTATCTGGGGTAGTGAACACTGAAGCTTTCTTT. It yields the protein CASSLSGVVNTEAFF.

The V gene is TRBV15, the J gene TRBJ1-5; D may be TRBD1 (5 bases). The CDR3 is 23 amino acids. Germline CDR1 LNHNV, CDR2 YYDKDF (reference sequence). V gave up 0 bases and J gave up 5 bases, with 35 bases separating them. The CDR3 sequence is CATSRDQQASGATIGLSDQPQHF. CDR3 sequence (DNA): TGTGCCACCAGCAGAGATCAACAGGCCAGTGGGGCAACCATCGGCCTTTCAGATCAGCCCCAGCATTTT.

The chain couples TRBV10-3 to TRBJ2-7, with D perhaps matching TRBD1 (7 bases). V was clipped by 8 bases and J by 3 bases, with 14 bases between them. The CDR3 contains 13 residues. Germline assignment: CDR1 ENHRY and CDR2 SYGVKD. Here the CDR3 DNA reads TGTGCCATCGGGGGGACAGCCTACTACGAGCAGTACTTC. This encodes CAIGGTAYYEQYF.

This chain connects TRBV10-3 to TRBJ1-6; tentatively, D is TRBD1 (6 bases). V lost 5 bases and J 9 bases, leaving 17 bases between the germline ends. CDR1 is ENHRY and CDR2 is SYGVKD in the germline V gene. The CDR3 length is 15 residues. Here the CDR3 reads CAISTQGGLGSPLHF. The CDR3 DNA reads TGTGCCATCAGTACACAGGGAGGGCTGGGTTCACCCCTCCACTTT.

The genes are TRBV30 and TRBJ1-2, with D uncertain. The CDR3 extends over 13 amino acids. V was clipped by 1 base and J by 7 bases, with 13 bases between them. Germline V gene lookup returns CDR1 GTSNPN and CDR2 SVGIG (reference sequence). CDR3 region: CAWSAWRTLGYTF. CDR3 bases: TGTGCCTGGAGTGCTTGGAGGACGCTTGGCTACACCTTC.

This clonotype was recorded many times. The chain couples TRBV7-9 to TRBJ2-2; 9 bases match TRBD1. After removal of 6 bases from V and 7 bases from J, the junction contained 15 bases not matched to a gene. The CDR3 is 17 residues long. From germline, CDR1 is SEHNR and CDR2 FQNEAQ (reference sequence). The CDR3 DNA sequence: TGTGCCAGCAGTCCAGTTCGACCGGGACAGGGTTACGGGGAGCTGTTTTTT. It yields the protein CASSPVRPGQGYGELFF. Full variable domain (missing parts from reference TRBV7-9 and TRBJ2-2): DTGVSQNPRHKITKRGQNVTFRCDPISEHNRLYWYRQTLGQGPEFLTYFQNEAQLEKSRLLSDRFSAERPKGSFSTLEIQRTEQGDSAMYLCASSPVRPGQGYGELFFGEGSRLTVL.

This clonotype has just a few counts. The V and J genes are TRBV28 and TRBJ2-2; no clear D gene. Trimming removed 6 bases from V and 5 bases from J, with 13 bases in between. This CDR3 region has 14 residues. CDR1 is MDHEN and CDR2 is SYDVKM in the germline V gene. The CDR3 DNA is TGTGCCAGCAGACCTGGTGGCAGGACCGGGGAGCTGTTTTTT. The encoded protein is CASRPGGRTGELFF.

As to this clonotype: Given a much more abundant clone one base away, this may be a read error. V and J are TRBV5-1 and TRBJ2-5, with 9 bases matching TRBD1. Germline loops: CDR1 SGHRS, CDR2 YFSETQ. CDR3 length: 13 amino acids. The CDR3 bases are TGCACCAGCAGCTACAGGGGGCGAGAGACCCAGTACTTC. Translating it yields CTSSYRGRETQYF.

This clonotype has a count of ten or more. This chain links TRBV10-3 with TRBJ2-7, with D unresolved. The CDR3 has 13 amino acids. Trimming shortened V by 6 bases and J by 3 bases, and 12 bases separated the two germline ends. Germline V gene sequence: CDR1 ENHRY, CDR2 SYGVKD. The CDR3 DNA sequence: TGTGCCATCAGCGACGAGCCCCTCTACGAGCAGTACTTC. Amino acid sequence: CAISDEPLYEQYF.

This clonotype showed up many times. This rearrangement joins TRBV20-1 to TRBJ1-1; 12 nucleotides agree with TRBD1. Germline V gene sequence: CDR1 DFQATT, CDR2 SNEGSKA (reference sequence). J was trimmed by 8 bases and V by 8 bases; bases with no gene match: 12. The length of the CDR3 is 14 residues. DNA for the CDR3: TGCAGTTCGAAGGGGGGACAGGGGGCACTAGAAGCTTTCTTT. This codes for CSSKGGQGALEAFF.